The clone carrying this TCR beta chain was found once. Its specificity is not known. This record belongs to a study of beta chain features in type 1 diabetes. Study-level points and caveats: A pattern of fewer insertions and more deletions at VDJ junctions was seen in type 1 diabetes patients. In all four CD4+ subsets, TCRB CDR3 length was significantly, moderately reduced in type 1 diabetes. The similarity of naive, central memory and Treg TCRB repertoires appeared greater among patients than among healthy donors. PCR might preferentially amplify shorter templates, equally in patients and controls.

The whole isolated RNA underwent reverse transcription, so sequencing captured expressed TCRB transcripts. Clones were read by immunoSEQ multiplex PCR, and TCRdb kept only the in-frame ones, dropping some. The table has tens of thousands of clones, approximately 40% seen once. It was via CD45RO/CCR7/CD25/CD127/CD95/CD27 that CD4+ naive, central memory, regulatory and stem cell-like memory cells were sorted. V lost 4 bases to trimming and J lost 4 bases, with 15 bases between them. Looked up from germline, CDR1 is SGHDT and CDR2 is YYEEEE. CDR3 length: 14 amino acids. This receptor was taken from a man younger than 45 with type 1 diabetes. This chain joins TRBV5-6 and TRBJ2-7, with D uncertain. Sequencing was done on a sample of stem cell memory CD4+ T cells from blood. As DNA, the CDR3 is TGTGCCAGCAGCCCGGTCGCTTATCCTTACGAGCAGTACTTC. It codes for CASSPVAYPYEQYF.